This TCR beta chain was profiled in a study of T cell changes during pregnancy in multiple sclerosis. With 4 bases removed from V and 6 bases from J, the gap between germline ends came to 16 bases. Germline V gene data show CDR1 as MDHEN and CDR2 as SYDVKM. The CDR3 is 15 amino acids. Generated by immunoSEQ multiplex PCR, the TCRdb table keeps only in-frame clones and is missing some. Here the sample spans about 40,000 clones, just over 90% being singletons. This clone appeared a single time. The chain joins TRBV28 to TRBJ2-1; tentatively, D is TRBD2 (7 bases). This clonotype originated in a female donor with multiple sclerosis, enrolled in a pregnancy study. Source: CD4+ T cells from peripheral blood mononuclear cells, taken in the third trimester of pregnancy. The CDR3 reads CASSSWGGAGNEQFF. As DNA, the CDR3 is TGTGCCAGCAGTTCCTGGGGGGGCGCCGGCAATGAGCAGTTCTTC.